This T cell receptor beta chain was recovered during a study of technical replicates of blood from several donors. Repertoires were generated with immunoSEQ multiplex PCR, while TCRdb's copy carries only in-frame clones and drops some. The sample records around 70,000 clones, just over 90% being singletons. V lost 4 bases to trimming and J lost 0 bases; unmatched junction nucleotides: 3. This CDR3 is 15 amino acids long. Per the germline V gene, CDR1 is SEHNR and CDR2 is FQNEAQ (reference sequence). This sequence originates from a human donor in good health. Sequenced material: T cells isolated from PBMCs. This sequence joins TRBV7-9 and TRBJ1-5; 7 positions match TRBD1. CDR3 sequence reads: CASSSGTVSNQPQHF. CDR3 sequence (DNA): TGTGCCAGCAGCTCCGGGACAGTTAGCAATCAGCCCCAGCATTTT.